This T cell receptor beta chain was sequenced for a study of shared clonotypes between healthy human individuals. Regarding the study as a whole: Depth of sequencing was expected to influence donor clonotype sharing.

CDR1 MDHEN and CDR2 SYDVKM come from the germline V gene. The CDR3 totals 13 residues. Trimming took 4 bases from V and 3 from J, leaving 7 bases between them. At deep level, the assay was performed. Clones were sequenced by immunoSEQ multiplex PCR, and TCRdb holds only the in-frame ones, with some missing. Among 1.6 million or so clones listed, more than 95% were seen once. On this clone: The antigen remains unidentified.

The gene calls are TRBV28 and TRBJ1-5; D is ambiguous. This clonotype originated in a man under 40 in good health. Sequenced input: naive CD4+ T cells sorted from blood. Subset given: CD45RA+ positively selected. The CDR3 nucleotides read TGTGCCAGCAGTTCCTCCTACAATCAGCCCCAGCATTTT. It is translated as CASSSSYNQPQHF.